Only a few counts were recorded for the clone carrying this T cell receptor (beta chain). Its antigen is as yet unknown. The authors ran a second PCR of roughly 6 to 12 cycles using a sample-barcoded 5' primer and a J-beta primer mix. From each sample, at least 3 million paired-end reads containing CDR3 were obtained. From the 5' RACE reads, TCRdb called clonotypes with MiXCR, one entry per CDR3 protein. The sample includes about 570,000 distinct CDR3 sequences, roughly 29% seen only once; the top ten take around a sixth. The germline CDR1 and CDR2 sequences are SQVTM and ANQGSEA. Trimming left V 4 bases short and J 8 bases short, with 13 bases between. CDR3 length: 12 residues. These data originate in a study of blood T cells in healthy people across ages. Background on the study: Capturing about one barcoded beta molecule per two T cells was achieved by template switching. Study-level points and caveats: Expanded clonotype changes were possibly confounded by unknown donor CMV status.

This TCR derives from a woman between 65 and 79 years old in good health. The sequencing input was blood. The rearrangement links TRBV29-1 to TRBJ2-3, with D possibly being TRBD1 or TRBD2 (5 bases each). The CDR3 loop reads CSVARGRGTQYF. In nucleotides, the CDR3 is TGCAGCGTTGCGAGGGGTAGGGGTACGCAGTATTTT.